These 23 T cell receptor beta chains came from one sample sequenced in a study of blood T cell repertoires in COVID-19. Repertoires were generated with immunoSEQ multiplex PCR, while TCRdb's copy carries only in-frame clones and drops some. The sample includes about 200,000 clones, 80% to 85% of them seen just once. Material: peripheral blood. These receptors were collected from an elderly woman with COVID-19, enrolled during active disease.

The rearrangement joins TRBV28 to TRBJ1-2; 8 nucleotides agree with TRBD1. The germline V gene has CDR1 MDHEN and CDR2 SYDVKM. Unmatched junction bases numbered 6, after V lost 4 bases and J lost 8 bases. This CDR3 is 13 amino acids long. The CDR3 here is CASSWGQVKGYTF. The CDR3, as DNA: TGTGCCAGCAGTTGGGGACAGGTGAAAGGCTACACCTTC.

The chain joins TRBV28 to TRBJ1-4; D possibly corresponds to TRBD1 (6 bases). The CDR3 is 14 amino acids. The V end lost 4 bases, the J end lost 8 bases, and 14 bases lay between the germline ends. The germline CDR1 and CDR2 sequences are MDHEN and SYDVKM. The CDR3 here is CASSSTGSGEKLFF. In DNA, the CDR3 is TGTGCCAGCAGTTCCACAGGGTCAGGCGAAAAACTGTTTTTT.

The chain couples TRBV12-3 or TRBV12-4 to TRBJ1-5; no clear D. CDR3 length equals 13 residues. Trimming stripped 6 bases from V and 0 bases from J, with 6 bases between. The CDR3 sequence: CASSTYSNQPQHF. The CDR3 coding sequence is TGTGCCAGCAGCACTTATAGCAATCAGCCCCAGCATTTT.

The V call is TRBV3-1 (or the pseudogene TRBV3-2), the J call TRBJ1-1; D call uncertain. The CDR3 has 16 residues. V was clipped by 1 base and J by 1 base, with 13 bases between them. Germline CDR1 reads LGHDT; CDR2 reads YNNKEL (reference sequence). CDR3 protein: CASSQGTPRGNTEAFF. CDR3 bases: TGTGCCAGCAGCCAAGGAACACCCCGAGGGAACACTGAAGCTTTCTTT.

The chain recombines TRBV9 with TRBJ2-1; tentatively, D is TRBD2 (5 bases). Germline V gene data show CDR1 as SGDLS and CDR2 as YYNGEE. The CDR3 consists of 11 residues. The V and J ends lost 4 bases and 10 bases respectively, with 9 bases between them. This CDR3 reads CASSFEGEQFF. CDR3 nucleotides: TGTGCCAGCAGCTTTGAGGGAGAGCAGTTCTTC.

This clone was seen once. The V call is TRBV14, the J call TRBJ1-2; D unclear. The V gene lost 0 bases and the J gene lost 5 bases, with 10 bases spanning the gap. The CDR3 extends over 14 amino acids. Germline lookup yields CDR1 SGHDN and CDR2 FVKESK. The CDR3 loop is CASSQDLGRYGYTF. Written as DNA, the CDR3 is TGTGCCAGCAGCCAAGATCTGGGCCGGTATGGCTACACCTTC.

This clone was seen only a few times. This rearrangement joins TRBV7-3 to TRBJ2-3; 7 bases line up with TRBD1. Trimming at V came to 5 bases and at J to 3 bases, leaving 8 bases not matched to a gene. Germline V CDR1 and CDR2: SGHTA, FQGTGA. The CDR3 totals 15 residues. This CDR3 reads CASSLGTAPTDTQYF. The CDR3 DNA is TGTGCCAGCAGCCTCGGGACAGCCCCAACAGATACGCAGTATTTT.

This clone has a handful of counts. The CDR3 nucleotides are TGTGCCAGTAGTTCGGGACAGGGATCGCGGTCACCCCTCCACTTT. Its translation: CASSSGQGSRSPLHF. The chain is built from TRBV19 and TRBJ1-6; 9 bases map to TRBD1. The germline gives CDR1 LNHDA, CDR2 SQIVND (reference sequence). CDR3 length: 15 residues. Trimming cost V 5 bases and J 10 bases; bases outside gene matches: 9.

The CDR3 here is CASSTYNQPQHF. DNA for the CDR3: TGTGCCAGTAGTACCTATAATCAGCCCCAGCATTTT. This chain links TRBV19 with TRBJ1-5; D remains ambiguous. This CDR3 is 12 amino acids long. Germline CDR1 is LNHDA and CDR2 is SQIVND (reference sequence). V lost 4 bases to trimming and J lost 4 bases, with 5 bases between them.

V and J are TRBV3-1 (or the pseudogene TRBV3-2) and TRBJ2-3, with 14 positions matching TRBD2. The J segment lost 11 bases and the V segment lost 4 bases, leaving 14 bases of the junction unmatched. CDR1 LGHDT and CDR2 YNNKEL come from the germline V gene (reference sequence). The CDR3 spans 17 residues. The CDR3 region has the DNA TGTGCCAGCAGCCCCTACGGACTAGCGGGGGGACCTTTAGGGCAGTATTTT. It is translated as CASSPYGLAGGPLGQYF.

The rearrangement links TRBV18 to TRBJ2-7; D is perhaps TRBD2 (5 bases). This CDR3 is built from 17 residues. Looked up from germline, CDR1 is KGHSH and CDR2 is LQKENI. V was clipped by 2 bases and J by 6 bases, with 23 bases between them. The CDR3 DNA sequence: TGTGCCAGCTCACCATCCCTAGGGTTGCGGGCCCAAGGCGAGCAGTACTTC. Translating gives CASSPSLGLRAQGEQYF.

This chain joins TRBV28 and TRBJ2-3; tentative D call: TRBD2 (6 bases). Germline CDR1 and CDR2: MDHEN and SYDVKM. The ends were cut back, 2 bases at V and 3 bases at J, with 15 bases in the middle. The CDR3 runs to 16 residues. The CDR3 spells CASSLIGAGNTDTQYF. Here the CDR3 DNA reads TGTGCCAGCAGTTTAATTGGGGCGGGGAATACAGATACGCAGTATTTT. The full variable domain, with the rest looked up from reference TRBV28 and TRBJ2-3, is DVKVTQSSRYLVKRTGEKVFLECVQDMDHENMFWYRQDPGLGLRLIYFSYDVKMKEKGDIPEGYSVSREKKERFSLILESASTNQTSMYLCASSLIGAGNTDTQYFGPGTRLTVL.

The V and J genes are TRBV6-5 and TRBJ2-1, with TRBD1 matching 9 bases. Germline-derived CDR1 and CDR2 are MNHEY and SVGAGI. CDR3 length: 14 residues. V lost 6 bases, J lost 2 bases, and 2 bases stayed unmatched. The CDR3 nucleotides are TGTGCCAGCAGGGGACAGGGCACCTACAATGAGCAGTTCTTC. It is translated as CASRGQGTYNEQFF.

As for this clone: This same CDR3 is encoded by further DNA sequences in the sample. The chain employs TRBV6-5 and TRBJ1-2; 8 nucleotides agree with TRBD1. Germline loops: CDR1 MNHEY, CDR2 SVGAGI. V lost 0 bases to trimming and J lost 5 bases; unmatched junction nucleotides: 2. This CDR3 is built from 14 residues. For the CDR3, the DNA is TGTGCCAGCAGTTACTCCGGACAGGGATATGGCTACACCTTC. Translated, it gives CASSYSGQGYGYTF.

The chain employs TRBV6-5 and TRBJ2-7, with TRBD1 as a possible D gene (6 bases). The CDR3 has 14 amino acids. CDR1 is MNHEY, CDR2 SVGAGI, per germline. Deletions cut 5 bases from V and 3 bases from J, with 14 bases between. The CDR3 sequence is CASSRTGPLYEQYF. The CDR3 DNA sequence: TGTGCCAGCAGTCGAACAGGGCCCCTCTACGAGCAGTACTTC.

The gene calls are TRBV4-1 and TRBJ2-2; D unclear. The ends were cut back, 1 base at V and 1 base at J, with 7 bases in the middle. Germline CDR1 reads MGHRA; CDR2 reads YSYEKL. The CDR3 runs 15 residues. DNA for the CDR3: TGCGCCAGCAGCCAAGGGAGCAGGAACACCGGGGAGCTGTTTTTT. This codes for CASSQGSRNTGELFF.

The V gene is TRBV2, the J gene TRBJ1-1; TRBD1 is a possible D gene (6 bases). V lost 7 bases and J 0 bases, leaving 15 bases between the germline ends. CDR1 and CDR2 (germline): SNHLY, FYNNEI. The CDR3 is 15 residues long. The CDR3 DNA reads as TGTGCCAGCACCCCGCGGGGGCAGGTGAACACTGAAGCTTTCTTT. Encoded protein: CASTPRGQVNTEAFF.

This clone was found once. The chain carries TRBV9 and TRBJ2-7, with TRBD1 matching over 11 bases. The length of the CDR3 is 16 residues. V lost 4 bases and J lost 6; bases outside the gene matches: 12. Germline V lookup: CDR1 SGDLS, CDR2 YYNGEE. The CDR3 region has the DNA TGTGCCAGCAGCTTAGGTATAGGGACAGGGGGTTTCGAGCAGTACTTC. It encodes CASSLGIGTGGFEQYF. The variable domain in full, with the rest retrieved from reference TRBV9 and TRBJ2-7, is DSGVTQTPKHLITATGQRVTLRCSPRSGDLSVYWYQQSLDQGLQFLIQYYNGEERAKGNILERFSAQQFPDLHSELNLSSLELGDSALYFCASSLGIGTGGFEQYFGPGTRLTVT.

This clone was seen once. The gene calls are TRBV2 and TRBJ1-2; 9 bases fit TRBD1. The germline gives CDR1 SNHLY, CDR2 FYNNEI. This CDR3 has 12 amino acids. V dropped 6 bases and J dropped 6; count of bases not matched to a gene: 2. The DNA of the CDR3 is TGTGCCAGCAGCTGGACAGGGGATGGCTACACCTTC. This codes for CASSWTGDGYTF.

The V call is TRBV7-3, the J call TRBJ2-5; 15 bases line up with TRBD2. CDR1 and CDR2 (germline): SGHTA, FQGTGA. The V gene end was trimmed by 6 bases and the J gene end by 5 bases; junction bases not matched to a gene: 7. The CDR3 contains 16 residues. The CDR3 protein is CASSLGLAGGMETQYF. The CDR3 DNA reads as TGTGCCAGCAGTTTGGGACTAGCGGGGGGTATGGAGACCCAGTACTTC. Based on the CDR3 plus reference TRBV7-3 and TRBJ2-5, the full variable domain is GAGVSQTPSNKVTEKGKYVELRCDPISGHTALYWYRQSLGQGPEFLIYFQGTGAADDSGLPNDRFFAVRPEGSVSTLKIQRTERGDSAVYLCASSLGLAGGMETQYFGPGTRLLVL.

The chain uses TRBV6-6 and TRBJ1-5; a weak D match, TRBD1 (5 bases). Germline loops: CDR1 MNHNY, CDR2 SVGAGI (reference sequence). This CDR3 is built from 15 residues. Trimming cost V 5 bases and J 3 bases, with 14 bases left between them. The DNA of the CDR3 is TGTGCCAGCAGTACCCCCGACAGATCCAATCAGCCCCAGCATTTT. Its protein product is CASSTPDRSNQPQHF.

The CDR3 DNA reads TGTGCCAGCAGTTCGGGACAGGGCAACTATGGCTACACCTTC. As protein: CASSSGQGNYGYTF. The chain carries TRBV6-5 and TRBJ1-2; TRBD1 agrees at 9 bases. Germline CDR1 MNHEY, CDR2 SVGAGI. This CDR3 spans 14 amino acids. V lost 4 bases, J lost 2 bases, and 2 bases stayed unmatched.

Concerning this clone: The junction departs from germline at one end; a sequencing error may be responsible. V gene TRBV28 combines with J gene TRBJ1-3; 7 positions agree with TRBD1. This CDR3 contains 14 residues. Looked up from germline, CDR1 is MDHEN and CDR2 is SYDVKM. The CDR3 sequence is CVSGRGGLGNTIYF. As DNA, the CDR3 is TGTGTCAGCGGACGAGGGGGCCTAGGAAACACCATATATTTT.